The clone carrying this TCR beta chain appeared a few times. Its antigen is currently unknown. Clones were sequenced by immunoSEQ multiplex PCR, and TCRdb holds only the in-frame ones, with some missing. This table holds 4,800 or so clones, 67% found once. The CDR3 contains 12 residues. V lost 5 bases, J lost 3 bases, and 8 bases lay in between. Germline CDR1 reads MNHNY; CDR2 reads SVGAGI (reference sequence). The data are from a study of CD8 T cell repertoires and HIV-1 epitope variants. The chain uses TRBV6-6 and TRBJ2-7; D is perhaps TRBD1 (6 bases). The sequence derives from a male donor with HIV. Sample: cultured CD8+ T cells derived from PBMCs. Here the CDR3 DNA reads TGTGCCAGCAGTCCAGGGGACTACGAGCAGTACTTC. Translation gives CASSPGDYEQYF.